The next 7 T cell receptor beta chains were all read from a single sample in a study of T-cell reconstitution after alpha-beta-depleted transplantation in children. For TCRbeta, the library was prepared with unique molecular identifiers. TCRdb ran MiXCR on the PCR reads and lists one entry per CDR3 protein. The table shows fewer than 1 million distinct CDR3 sequences, with 15% to 20% occurring only once. The material was PBMCs, mostly from graft donor cells, obtained 360 days after TCRalphabeta/CD19-depleted stem cell transplant. These receptors were obtained from a male patient between 5 and 17 years old who had a stem cell transplant for acute lymphoblastic leukemia, so the T cells may come from the graft donor.

The chain recombines TRBV12-3 or TRBV12-4 with TRBJ2-1, with D possibly TRBD2 on 6 matching bases. The V end lost 5 bases, the J end lost 0 bases, and 11 bases lay between the germline ends. The CDR3 covers 15 residues. The CDR3 spells CASSGYGSSYNEQFF. CDR3 bases: TGTGCCAGCAGTGGCTACGGGAGCTCCTACAATGAGCAGTTCTTC.

This clonotype was seen only a few times. V usage is TRBV5-6 and J usage is TRBJ2-5; TRBD1 matches 9 bases. Germline V CDR1 and CDR2: SGHDT, YYEEEE. CDR3 length equals 14 residues. V trimming: 3 bases; J trimming: 5 bases; junction bases outside the gene matches: 5. This chain's CDR3 is CASSWGTGRETQYF. Here the CDR3 DNA reads TGTGCCAGCAGCTGGGGGACAGGGAGGGAGACCCAGTACTTC. Supplemented by reference TRBV5-6 and TRBJ2-5, the full variable domain reads DAGVTQSPTHLIKTRGQQVTLRCSPKSGHDTVSWYQQALGQGPQFIFQYYEEEERQRGNFPDRFSGHQFPNYSSELNVNALLLGDSALYLCASSWGTGRETQYFGPGTRLLVL.

The chain uses TRBV5-1 and TRBJ1-3, with TRBD1 as a possible D gene (6 bases). V was shortened by 4 bases and J by 1 base, with 12 bases between the two germline ends. The CDR3 contains 15 residues. CDR1 is SGHRS, CDR2 YFSETQ, per germline. The CDR3 coding sequence is TGCGCCAGCAGCCTATGGACAGCTTCTGGAAACACCATATATTTT. This translates into CASSLWTASGNTIYF.

This clonotype showed up just a few times. The V and J genes are TRBV12-3 or TRBV12-4 and TRBJ2-7; 7 bases align to TRBD1. The CDR3 consists of 17 residues. The ends lost 6 bases at V and 2 bases at J; junction bases unmatched: 16. The CDR3 DNA follows: TGTGCCAGCAGCCCTAGGGGTCGACAGGGAACCCCCTACGAGCAGTACTTC. Translated: CASSPRGRQGTPYEQYF.

V and J are TRBV3-1 and TRBJ2-5, with TRBD2 identical over 9 bases. Trimming at V came to 2 bases and at J to 4 bases, leaving 14 bases not matched to a gene. The germline V gene has CDR1 LGHDT and CDR2 YNNKEL (reference sequence). This CDR3 has 18 residues. The CDR3 region has the DNA TGTGCCAGCAGCCAACGGAGGAGAGTAGCGGGAGCGAGAGAGACCCAGTACTTC. Protein: CASSQRRRVAGARETQYF.

The chain combines TRBV3-1 with TRBJ1-5; 9 bases fit TRBD1. V dropped 6 bases and J dropped 1; count of bases not matched to a gene: 1. This CDR3 is built from 14 residues. CDR1 LGHDT and CDR2 YNNKEL come from the germline V gene (reference sequence). This chain's CDR3 is CASRDRGSNQPQHF. In DNA, the CDR3 is TGTGCCAGCAGGGACAGGGGAAGCAATCAGCCCCAGCATTTT. Variable domain in full (rest from reference TRBV3-1 and TRBJ1-5): DTAVSQTPKYLVTQMGNDKSIKCEQNLGHDTMYWYKQDSKKFLKIMFSYNNKELIINETVPNRFSPKSPDKAHLNLHINSLELGDSAVYFCASRDRGSNQPQHFGDGTRLSIL.

The chain is built from TRBV12-3 or TRBV12-4 and TRBJ1-1, with 9 nucleotides matching TRBD1. After removal of 4 bases from V and 5 bases from J, the junction contained 14 bases not matched to a gene. This CDR3 comprises 17 residues. The CDR3 coding sequence is TGTGCCAGCAGTTCCCAACGTAAGACAGGGGGTGGGACTGAAGCTTTCTTT. Translated: CASSSQRKTGGGTEAFF.